This TCR beta chain was sequenced in a study of T cell changes during pregnancy in multiple sclerosis. Clones were sequenced by immunoSEQ multiplex PCR, and TCRdb holds only the in-frame ones, with some missing. The repertoire holds 47,000 or so clones, with about 94% as singletons. V dropped 9 bases and J dropped 4; count of bases not matched to a gene: 4. The germline gives CDR1 SGHNT, CDR2 YYREEE (reference sequence). The CDR3 totals 14 residues. The rearrangement uses TRBV5-4 and TRBJ2-3; TRBD2 aligns across 14 bases. The clonotype was recovered from a female donor with multiple sclerosis, enrolled in a pregnancy study. The sample consisted of CD4+ T cells from peripheral blood mononuclear cells, taken in the first trimester of pregnancy. In nucleotides, the CDR3 is TGTGCCATACCGACTAGCGGGGGGGCAGATACGCAGTATTTT. Translation gives CAIPTSGGADTQYF.